The source of this TCR beta chain is a study of T cells in Graves' hyperthyroidism and ophthalmopathy. This CDR3 region has 18 residues. Trimming cost V 2 bases and J 0 bases; bases outside gene matches: 6. RNA transcripts gave rise to amplified TCR beta CDR3 regions. During a first-round RT-PCR of the TCR CDR3, the HTBI primer set was used. A single record per CDR3 protein comes from TCRdb applying MiXCR to the multiplex PCR reads. The table records around 500,000 distinct CDR3 sequences, 15% to 20% of them present only once. This clonotype was found many times. The sequence was obtained from a woman aged 25 to 39 with Graves' ophthalmopathy. Sequencing was done on a sample of blood. The rearrangement joins TRBV12-3 or TRBV12-4 to TRBJ1-5, with 11 bases fitting TRBD1. The DNA of the CDR3 is TGTGCCAGCAGTTTATGGACAGGGGGCTTTACTAGCAATCAGCCCCAGCATTTT. Protein sequence: CASSLWTGGFTSNQPQHF.